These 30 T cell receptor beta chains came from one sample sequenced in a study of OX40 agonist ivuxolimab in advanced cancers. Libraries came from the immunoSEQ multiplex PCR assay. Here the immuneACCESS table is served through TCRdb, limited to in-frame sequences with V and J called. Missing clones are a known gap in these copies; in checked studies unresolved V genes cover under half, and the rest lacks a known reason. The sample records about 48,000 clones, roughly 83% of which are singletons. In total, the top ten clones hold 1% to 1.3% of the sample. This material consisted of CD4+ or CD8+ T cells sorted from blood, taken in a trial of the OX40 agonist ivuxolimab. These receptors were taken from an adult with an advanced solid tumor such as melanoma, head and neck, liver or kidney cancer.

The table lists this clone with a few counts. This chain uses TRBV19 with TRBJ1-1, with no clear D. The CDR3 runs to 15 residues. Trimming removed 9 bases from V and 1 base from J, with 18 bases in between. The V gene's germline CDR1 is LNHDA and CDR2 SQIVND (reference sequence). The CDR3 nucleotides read TGTGCCAGCAACGAGTTCTCGGGTAAGAACACTGAAGCTTTCTTT. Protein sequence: CASNEFSGKNTEAFF.

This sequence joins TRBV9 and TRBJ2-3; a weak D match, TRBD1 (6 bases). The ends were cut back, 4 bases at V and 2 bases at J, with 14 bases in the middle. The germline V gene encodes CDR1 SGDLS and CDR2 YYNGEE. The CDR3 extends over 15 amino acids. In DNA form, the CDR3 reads TGTGCCAGCAGCCCGTGGACAGACCTCACAGATACGCAGTATTTT. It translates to CASSPWTDLTDTQYF.

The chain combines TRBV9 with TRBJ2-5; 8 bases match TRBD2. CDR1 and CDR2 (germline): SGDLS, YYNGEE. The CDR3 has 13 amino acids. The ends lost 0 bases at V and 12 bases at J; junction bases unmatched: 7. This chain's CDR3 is CASSVAPGGLEYF. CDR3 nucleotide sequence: TGTGCCAGCAGCGTAGCTCCGGGGGGGCTGGAGTACTTC.

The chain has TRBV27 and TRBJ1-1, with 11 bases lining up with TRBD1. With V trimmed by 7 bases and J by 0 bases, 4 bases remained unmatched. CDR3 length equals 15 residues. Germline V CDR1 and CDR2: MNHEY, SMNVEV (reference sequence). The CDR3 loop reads CASTRTGGLNTEAFF. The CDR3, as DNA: TGTGCCAGCACTAGGACAGGGGGCCTGAACACTGAAGCTTTCTTT.

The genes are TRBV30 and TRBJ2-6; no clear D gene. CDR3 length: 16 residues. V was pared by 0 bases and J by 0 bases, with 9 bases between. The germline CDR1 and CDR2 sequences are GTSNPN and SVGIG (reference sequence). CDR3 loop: CAWSVPQPSGANVLTF. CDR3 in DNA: TGTGCCTGGAGTGTCCCACAGCCCTCTGGGGCCAACGTCCTGACTTTC.

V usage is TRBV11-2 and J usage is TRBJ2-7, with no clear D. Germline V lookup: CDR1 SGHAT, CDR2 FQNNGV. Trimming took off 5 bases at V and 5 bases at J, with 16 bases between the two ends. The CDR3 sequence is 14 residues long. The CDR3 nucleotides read TGTGCCAGCAGCAGCACAAGGGTAAGGGACGAGCAGTACTTC. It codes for CASSSTRVRDEQYF.

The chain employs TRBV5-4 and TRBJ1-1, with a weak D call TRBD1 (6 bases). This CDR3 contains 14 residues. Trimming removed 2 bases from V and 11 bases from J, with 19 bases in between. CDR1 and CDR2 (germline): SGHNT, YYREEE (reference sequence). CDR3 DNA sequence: TGTGCCAGCAGCTTAGGCCAATTGAGCGGGGGCGCTTTCTTT. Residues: CASSLGQLSGGAFF.

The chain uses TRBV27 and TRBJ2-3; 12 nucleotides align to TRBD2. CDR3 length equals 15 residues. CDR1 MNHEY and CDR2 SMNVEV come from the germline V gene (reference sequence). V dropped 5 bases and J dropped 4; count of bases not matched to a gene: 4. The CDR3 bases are TGTGCCAGCAGTCTAGCGGGAGGGCCGGCAGATACGCAGTATTTT. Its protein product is CASSLAGGPADTQYF.

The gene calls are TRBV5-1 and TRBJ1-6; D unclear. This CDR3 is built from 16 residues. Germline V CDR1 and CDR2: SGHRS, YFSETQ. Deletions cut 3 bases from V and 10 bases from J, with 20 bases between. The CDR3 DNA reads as TGCGCCAGCAGCTCCTTCAGCGGGCAAGAGGGCTCACCCCTCCACTTT. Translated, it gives CASSSFSGQEGSPLHF.

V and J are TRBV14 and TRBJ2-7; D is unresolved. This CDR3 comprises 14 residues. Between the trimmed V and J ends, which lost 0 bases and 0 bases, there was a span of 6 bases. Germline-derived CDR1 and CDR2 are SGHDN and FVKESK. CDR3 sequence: CASSQDLSSYEQYF. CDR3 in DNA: TGTGCCAGCAGCCAAGATTTGTCCTCCTACGAGCAGTACTTC.

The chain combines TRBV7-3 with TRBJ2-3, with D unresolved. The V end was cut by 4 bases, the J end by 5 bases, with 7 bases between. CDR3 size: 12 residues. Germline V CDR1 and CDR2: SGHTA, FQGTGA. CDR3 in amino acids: CASSSAGDTQYF. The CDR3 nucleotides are TGTGCCAGCAGCTCGGCTGGAGATACGCAGTATTTT.

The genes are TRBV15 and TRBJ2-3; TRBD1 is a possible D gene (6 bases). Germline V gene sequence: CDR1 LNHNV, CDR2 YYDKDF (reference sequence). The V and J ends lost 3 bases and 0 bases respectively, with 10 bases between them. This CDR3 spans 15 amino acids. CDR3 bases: TGTGCCACCAGCAGTACCGGACAGAGCACAGATACGCAGTATTTT. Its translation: CATSSTGQSTDTQYF.

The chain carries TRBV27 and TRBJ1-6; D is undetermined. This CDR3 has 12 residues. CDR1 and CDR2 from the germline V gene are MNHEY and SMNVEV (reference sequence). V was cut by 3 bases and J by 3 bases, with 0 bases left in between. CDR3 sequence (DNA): TGTGCCAGCAGTTTCTATAATTCACCCCTCCACTTT. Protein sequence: CASSFYNSPLHF.

CDR3 DNA: TGTGCCAGCAGCTCGGAGGAGGGGTCGGTAGCTAACTATGGCTACACCTTC. This encodes CASSSEEGSVANYGYTF. The genes are TRBV5-4 and TRBJ1-2; a weak D match, TRBD1 (5 bases). Trimming cost V 3 bases and J 0 bases, with 18 bases left between them. Germline-derived CDR1 and CDR2 are SGHNT and YYREEE (reference sequence). The CDR3 spans 17 residues. Complete variable domain (other parts from reference TRBV5-4 and TRBJ1-2): ETGVTQSPTHLIKTRGQQVTLRCSSQSGHNTVSWYQQALGQGPQFIFQYYREEENGRGNFPPRFSGLQFPNYSSELNVNALELDDSALYLCASSSEEGSVANYGYTFGSGTRLTVV.

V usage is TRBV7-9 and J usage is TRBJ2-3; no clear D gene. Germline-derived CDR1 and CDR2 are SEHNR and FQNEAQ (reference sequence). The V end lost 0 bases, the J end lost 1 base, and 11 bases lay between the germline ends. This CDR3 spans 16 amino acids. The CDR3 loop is CASSLASLGGTDTQYF. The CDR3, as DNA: TGTGCCAGCAGCTTAGCTTCTTTAGGAGGCACAGATACGCAGTATTTT.

The DNA for the CDR3 is TGTGCCAGCAGTTATAGCGGGGGGGCCGGTTCCGAGCAGTACTTC. This codes for CASSYSGGAGSEQYF. The genes are TRBV6-6 and TRBJ2-7, with TRBD2 identical over 11 bases. This CDR3 has 15 amino acids. Germline CDR1 and CDR2: MNHNY and SVGAGI (reference sequence). The trim removed 3 bases at V and 6 bases at J, leaving 7 bases unmatched.

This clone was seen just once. The DNA of the CDR3 is TGTGCCAGCTCATCTCGTAGGGGAGAGGAGTTCTTC. Its translation: CASSSRRGEEFF. The chain joins TRBV18 to TRBJ2-1; D is tentatively TRBD1 or TRBD2 (5 bases each). Germline lookup yields CDR1 KGHSH and CDR2 LQKENI. V gave up 5 bases and J gave up 14 bases, with 16 bases separating them. CDR3 length: 12 residues.

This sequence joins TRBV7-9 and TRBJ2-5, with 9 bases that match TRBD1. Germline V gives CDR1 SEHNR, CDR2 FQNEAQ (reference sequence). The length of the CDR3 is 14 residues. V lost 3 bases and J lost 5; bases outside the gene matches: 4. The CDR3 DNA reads TGTGCCAGCAGCTTCGCGACAGGGGGGGAGACCCAGTACTTC. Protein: CASSFATGGETQYF.

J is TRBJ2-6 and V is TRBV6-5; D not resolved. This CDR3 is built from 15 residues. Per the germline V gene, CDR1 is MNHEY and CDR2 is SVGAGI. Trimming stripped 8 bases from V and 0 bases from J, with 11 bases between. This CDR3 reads CASRTRRSGANVLTF. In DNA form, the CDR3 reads TGTGCCAGCCGGACCCGACGCTCTGGGGCCAACGTCCTGACTTTC.

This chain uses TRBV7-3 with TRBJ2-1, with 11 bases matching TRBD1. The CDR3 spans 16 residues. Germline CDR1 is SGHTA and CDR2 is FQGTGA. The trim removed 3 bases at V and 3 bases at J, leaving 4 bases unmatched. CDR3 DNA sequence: TGTGCCAGCAGCTTCTCCGGGACAGGGGGCTACAATGAGCAGTTCTTC. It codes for CASSFSGTGGYNEQFF.

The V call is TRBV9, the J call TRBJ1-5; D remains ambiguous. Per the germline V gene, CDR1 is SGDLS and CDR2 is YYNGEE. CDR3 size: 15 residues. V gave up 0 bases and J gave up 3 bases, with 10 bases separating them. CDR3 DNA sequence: TGTGCCAGCAGCGTAGACCTCAGGTCCAATCAGCCCCAGCATTTT. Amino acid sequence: CASSVDLRSNQPQHF.

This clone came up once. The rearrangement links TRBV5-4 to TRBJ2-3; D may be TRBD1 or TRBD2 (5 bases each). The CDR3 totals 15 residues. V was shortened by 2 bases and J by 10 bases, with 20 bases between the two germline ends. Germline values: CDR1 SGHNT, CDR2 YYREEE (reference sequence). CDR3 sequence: CASSLGDGHRGPQYF. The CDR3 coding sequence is TGTGCCAGCAGCTTAGGGGACGGACACAGAGGGCCGCAGTATTTT.

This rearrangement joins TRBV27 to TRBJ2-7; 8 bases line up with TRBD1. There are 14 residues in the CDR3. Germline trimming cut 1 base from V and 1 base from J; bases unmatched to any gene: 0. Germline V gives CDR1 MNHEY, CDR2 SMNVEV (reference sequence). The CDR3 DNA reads TGTGCCAGCAGTTTATGGGACAGGTCCTACGAGCAGTACTTC. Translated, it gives CASSLWDRSYEQYF.

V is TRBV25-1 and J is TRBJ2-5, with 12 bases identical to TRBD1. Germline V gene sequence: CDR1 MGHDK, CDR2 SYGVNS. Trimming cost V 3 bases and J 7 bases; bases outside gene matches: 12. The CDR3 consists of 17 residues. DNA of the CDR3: TGTGCCAGCAGTGATTCCCGCCCGGGACAGGGGGCTATGACCCAGTACTTC. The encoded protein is CASSDSRPGQGAMTQYF.

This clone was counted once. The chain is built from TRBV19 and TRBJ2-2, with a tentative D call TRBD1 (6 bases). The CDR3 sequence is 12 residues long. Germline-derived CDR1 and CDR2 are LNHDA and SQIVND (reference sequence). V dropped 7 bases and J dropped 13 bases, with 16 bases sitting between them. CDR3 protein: CASNLVGQRLFF. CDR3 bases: TGTGCCAGTAACCTAGTCGGACAGCGGCTGTTTTTT.

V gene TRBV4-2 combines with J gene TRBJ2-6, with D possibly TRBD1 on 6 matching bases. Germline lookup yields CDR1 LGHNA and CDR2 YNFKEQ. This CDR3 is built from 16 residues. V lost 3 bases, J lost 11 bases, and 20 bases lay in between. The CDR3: CASSHPWTVGAYVLTF. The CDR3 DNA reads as TGTGCCAGCAGCCACCCCTGGACGGTGGGGGCGTACGTCCTGACTTTC.

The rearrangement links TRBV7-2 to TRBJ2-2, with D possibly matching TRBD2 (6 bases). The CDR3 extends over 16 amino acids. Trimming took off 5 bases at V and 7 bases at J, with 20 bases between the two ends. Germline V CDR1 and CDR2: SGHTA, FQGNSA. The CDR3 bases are TGTGCCAGCAGCCCGCCTGGCGGGACCCTGGGCGGGGAGCTGTTTTTT. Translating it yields CASSPPGGTLGGELFF.

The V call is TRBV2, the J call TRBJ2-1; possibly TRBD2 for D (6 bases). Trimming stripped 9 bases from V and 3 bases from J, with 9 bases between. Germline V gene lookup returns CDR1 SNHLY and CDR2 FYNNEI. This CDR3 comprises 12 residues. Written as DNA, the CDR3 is TGTGCCAGAGCGGGTAGCTACAATGAGCAGTTCTTC. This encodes CARAGSYNEQFF.

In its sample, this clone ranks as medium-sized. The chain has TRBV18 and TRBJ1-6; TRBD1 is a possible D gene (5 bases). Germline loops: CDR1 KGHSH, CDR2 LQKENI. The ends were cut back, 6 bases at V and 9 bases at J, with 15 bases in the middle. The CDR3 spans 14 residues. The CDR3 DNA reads TGTGCCAGCTCTCAAGGGACTGGAAGTTCACCCCTCCACTTT. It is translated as CASSQGTGSSPLHF.

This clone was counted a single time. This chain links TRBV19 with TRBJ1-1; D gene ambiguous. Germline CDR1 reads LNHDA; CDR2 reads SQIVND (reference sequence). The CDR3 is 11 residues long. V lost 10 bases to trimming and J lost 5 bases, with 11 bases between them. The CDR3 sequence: CATRRATEAFF. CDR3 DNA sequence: TGTGCCACCCGGAGAGCGACTGAAGCTTTCTTT.